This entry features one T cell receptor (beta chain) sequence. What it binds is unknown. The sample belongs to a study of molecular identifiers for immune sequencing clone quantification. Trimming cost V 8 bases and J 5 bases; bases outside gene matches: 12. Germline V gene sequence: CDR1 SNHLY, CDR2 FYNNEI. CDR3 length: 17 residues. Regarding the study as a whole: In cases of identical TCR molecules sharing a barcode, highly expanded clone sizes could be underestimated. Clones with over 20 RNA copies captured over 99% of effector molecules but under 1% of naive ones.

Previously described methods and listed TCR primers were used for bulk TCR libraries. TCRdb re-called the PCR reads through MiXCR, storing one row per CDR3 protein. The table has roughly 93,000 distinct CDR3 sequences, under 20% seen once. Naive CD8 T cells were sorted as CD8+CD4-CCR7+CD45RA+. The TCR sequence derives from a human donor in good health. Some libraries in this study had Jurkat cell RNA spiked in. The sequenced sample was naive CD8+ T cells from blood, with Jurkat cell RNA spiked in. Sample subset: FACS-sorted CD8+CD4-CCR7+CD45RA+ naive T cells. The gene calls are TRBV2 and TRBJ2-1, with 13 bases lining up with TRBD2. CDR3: CASLTSGGALLNNEQFF. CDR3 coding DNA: TGTGCCAGCCTCACTAGCGGGGGGGCCCTTCTGAACAATGAGCAGTTCTTC.